This TCR beta chain was obtained from a study of blood T cell repertoires in COVID-19. Study at large: Both acute and convalescent COVID-19 samples were obtained from the United States, Italy and Spain. Sources were T cells, B-cell-depleted T cells, or PBMCs; the material itself was cDNA or gDNA.

Profiling relied on immunoSEQ multiplex PCR, and the TCRdb table lists in-frame clones only, not all of them. Of under 250,000 clones listed, roughly 83% are singletons. Trimming pared 5 bases from V and 2 bases from J, leaving 24 bases between. Germline CDR1 reads MRHNA; CDR2 reads SNTAGT. CDR3 length equals 18 residues. The clonotype was recovered from a woman in her 70s with active or convalescent COVID-19. This rearrangement joins TRBV6-4 to TRBJ2-5; D is perhaps TRBD2 (6 bases). The sequencing input was peripheral blood. The CDR3 here is CASSFWAKILASQETQYF. CDR3 DNA sequence: TGTGCCAGCAGTTTCTGGGCAAAGATCCTAGCGAGTCAAGAGACCCAGTACTTC.